This entry describes one TCR beta chain. This table comes from immunoSEQ multiplex PCR, and its TCRdb copy is limited to in-frame clones, with some not included. The profile shows 150,000 or so clones, 65% to 85% of them singletons. This CDR3 spans 13 amino acids. Germline lookup yields CDR1 SGHRS and CDR2 YFSETQ. V was trimmed by 2 bases and J by 5 bases, leaving 10 bases between them. The data are from a study of cytotoxic CD8 clonotypes in ibrutinib-treated CLL. This specimen consisted of PBMCs, obtained after 36 months of ibrutinib treatment. The TCR was taken from a human donor with chronic lymphocytic leukemia. This chain connects TRBV5-1 to TRBJ2-5; a weak D match, TRBD2 (5 bases). The DNA of the CDR3 is TGCGCCAGCAGCTTAGGGCAGCGGGAGACCCAGTACTTC. This gives the protein CASSLGQRETQYF.